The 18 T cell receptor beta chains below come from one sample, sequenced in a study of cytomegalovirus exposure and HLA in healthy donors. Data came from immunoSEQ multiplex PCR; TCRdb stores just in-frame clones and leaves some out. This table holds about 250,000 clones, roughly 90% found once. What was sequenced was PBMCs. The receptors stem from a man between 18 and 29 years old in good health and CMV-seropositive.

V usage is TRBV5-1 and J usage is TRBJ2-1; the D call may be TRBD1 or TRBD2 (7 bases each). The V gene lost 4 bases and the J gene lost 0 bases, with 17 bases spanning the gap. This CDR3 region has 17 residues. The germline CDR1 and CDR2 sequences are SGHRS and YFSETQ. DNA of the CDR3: TGCGCCAGCAGCCAGACAGGGACGGGAGGCTCCTACAATGAGCAGTTCTTC. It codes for CASSQTGTGGSYNEQFF.

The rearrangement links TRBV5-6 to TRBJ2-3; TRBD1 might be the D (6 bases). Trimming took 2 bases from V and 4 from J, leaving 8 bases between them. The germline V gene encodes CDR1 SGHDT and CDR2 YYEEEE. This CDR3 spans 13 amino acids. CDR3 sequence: CASSFRTADTQYF. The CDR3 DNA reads TGTGCCAGCAGCTTCCGGACAGCAGATACGCAGTATTTT.

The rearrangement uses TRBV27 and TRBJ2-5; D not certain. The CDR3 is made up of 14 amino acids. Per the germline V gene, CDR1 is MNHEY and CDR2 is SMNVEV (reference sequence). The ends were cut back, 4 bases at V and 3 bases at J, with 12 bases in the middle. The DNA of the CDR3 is TGTGCCAGCAGTTGGATTCACTCTAAAGAGACCCAGTACTTC. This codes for CASSWIHSKETQYF.

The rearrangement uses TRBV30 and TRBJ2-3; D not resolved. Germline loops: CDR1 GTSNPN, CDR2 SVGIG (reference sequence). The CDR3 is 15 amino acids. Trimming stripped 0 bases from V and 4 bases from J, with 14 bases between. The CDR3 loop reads CAWSVRAAGADTQYF. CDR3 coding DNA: TGTGCCTGGAGTGTCCGTGCTGCAGGCGCAGATACGCAGTATTTT.

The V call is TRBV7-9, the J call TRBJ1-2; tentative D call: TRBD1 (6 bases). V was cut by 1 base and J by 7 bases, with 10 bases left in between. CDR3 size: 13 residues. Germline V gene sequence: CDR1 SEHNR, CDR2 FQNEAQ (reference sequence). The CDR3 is CASSLDGGGGYTF. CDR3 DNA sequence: TGTGCCAGCAGCTTAGACGGGGGCGGTGGCTACACCTTC.

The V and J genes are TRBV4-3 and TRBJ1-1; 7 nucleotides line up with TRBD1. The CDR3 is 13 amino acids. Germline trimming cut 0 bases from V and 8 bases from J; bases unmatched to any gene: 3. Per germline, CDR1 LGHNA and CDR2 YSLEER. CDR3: CASSQETGQEAFF. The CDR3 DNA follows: TGCGCCAGCAGCCAAGAGACAGGGCAGGAAGCTTTCTTT.

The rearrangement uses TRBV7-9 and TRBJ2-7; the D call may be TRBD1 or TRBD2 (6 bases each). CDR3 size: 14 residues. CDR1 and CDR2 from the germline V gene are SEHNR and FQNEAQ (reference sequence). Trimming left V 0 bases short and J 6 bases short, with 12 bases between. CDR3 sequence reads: CASSLANREAEQYF. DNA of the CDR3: TGTGCCAGCAGCTTAGCCAACAGGGAGGCCGAGCAGTACTTC.

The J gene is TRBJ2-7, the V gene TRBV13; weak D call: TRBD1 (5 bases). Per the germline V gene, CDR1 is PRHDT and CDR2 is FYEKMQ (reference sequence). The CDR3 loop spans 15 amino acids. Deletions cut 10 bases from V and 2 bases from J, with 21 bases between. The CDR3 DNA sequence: TGTGCCACCCCCCCACCCCAGGGAAGCCCCTACGAGCAGTACTTC. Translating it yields CATPPPQGSPYEQYF.

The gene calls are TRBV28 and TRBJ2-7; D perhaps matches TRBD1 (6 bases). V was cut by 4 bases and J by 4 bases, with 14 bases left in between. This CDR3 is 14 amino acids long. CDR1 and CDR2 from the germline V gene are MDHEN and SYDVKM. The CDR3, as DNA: TGTGCCAGCAGTTCCCCCGGGACAACTTACGAGCAGTACTTC. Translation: CASSSPGTTYEQYF.

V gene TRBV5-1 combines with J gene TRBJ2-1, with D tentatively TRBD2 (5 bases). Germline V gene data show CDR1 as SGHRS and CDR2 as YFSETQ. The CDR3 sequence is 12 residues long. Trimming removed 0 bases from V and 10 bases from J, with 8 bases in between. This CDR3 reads CASSLGQREQFF. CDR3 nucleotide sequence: TGCGCCAGCAGCTTGGGCCAGCGGGAGCAGTTCTTC.

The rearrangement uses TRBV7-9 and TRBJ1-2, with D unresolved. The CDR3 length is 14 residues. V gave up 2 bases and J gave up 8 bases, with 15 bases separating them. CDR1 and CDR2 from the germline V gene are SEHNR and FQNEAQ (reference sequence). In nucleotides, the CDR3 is TGTGCCAGCAGCTTATTCCAACGAGAGGACGGCTACACCTTC. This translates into CASSLFQREDGYTF.

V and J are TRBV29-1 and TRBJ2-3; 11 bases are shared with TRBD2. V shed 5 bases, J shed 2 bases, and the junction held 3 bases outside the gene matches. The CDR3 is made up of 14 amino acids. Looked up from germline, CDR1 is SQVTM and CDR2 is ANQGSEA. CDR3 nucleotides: TGCAGCGTTTCGACTAGCGGGAACACAGATACGCAGTATTTT. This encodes CSVSTSGNTDTQYF.

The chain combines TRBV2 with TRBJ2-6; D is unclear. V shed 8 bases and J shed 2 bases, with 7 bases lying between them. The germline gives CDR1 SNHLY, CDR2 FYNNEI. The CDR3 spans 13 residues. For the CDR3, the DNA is TGTGCCAGCGGTGGTCCTGGGGCCAACGTCCTGACTTTC. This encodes CASGGPGANVLTF.

CDR3 bases: TGTGCCAGCAGCTGGGGGAGCAGCGAGCAGTACTTC. Its translation is CASSWGSSEQYF. This chain uses TRBV5-8 with TRBJ2-7; D assignment may be TRBD1 or TRBD2 (5 bases each). V lost 3 bases and J 6 bases, leaving 10 bases between the germline ends. Germline CDR1 is SGHTS and CDR2 is YDEGEE. The CDR3 sequence is 12 residues long.

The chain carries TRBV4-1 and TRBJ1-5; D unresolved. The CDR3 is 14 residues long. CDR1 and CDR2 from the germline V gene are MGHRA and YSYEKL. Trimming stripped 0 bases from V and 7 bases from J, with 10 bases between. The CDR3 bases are TGCGCCAGCAGCCAAGACGGTCGAGAACAGCCCCAGCATTTT. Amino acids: CASSQDGREQPQHF.

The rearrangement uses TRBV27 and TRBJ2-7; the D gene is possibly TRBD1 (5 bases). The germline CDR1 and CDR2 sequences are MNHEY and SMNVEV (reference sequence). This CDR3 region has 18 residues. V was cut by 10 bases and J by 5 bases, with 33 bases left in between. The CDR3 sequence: CAITYRQPEAIFWNEQYF. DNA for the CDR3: TGTGCCATCACTTATAGACAGCCTGAAGCGATCTTTTGGAACGAGCAGTACTTC.

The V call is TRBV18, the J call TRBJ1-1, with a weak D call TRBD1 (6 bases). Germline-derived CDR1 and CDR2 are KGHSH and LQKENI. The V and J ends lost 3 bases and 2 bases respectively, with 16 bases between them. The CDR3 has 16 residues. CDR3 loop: CASSPGTGILNTEAFF. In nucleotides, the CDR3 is TGTGCCAGCTCACCGGGCACAGGGATACTAAACACTGAAGCTTTCTTT.

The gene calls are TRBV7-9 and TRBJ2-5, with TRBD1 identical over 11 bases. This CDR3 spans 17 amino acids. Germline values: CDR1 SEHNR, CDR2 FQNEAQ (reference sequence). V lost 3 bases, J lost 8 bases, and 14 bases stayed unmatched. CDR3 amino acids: CASSFLEGTGGSITQYF. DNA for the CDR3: TGTGCCAGCAGCTTCTTAGAAGGGACAGGGGGTTCTATCACCCAGTACTTC.